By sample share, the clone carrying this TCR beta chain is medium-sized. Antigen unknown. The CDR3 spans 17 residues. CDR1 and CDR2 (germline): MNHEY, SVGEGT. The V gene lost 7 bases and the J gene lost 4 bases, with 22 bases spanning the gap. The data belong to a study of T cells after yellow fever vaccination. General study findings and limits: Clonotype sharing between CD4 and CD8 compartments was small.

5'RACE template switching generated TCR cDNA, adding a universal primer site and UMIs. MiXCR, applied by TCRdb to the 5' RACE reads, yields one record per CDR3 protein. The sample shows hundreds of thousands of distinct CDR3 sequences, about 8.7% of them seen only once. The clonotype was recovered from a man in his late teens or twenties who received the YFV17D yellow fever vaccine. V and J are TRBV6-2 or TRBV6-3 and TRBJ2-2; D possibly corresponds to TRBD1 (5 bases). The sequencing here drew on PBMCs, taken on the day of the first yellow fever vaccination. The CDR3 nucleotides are TGTGCCAGCATCAAAAGCCGCCGGGTGGGGCGCACCGGGGAGCTGTTTTTT. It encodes CASIKSRRVGRTGELFF.